The 17 T cell receptor beta chains given below trace back to one sample, sequenced in a study of T cells after yellow fever vaccination (dated by TCRdb to the late 2010s). Reading the label with the study, this specimen's treatment or condition is: live attenuated yellow fever vaccine strain. The receptor library was made with 5' RACE. TCRdb records Illumina HiSeq 2500 as the sequencer. The raw public data were reprocessed by TCRdb itself: fastp quality trimming at Q25, MiXCR clonotype calling, in-frame beta chains only. Every distinct CDR3 protein forms one entry, paired with its most common genes and DNA. Present in this sample are about 120,000 distinct CDR3 sequences, roughly 6.8% of which were seen just once. The ten top clones hold around 2.6% of the sample. The sample was CD4+ T cells sorted from PBMCs, taken 45 days after the first yellow fever vaccination. The origin of the receptors is a man between 18 and 35 years old who received the YFV17D yellow fever vaccine.

This clonotype was counted many times. The chain has TRBV6-2 or TRBV6-3 and TRBJ1-5, with 7 bases lining up with TRBD1. V shed 1 base, J shed 9 bases, and the junction held 9 bases outside the gene matches. The length of the CDR3 is 15 residues. Germline V gene sequence: CDR1 MNHEY, CDR2 SVGEGT. CDR3 DNA: TGTGCCAGCAGTTACTACGGGACAGACCTTGGGCCCCAGCATTTT. It yields the protein CASSYYGTDLGPQHF.

This clonotype was seen many times. The chain uses TRBV6-6 and TRBJ1-2, with D uncertain. The CDR3 loop spans 13 amino acids. The V gene's germline CDR1 is MNHNY and CDR2 SVGAGI (reference sequence). V lost 8 bases and J 5 bases, leaving 15 bases between the germline ends. The CDR3 DNA is TGTGCCAGCTTGCCGGGCCAGAATTATGGCTACACCTTC. Encoded protein: CASLPGQNYGYTF.

This clonotype was detected ten times or more. The chain combines TRBV28 with TRBJ1-2; 8 bases map to TRBD1. Germline loops: CDR1 MDHEN, CDR2 SYDVKM. This CDR3 spans 14 amino acids. The V and J ends lost 6 bases and 4 bases, in that order; junction bases with no gene match: 7. Here the CDR3 reads CASSLRTGIYGYTF. The CDR3 DNA is TGTGCCAGCAGCCTCAGGACAGGGATCTATGGCTACACCTTC.

In this sample, this clonotype turned up many times. V and J are TRBV20-1 and TRBJ2-7; TRBD2 matches at 7 bases. Per germline, CDR1 DFQATT and CDR2 SNEGSKA (reference sequence). The CDR3 runs to 12 residues. Here the CDR3 reads CRAGGGTYEQYV. The DNA for the CDR3 is TGCAGAGCTGGGGGGGGGACGTACGAGCAGTACGTC.

Worth noting for this clonotype: At one end the junction does not follow the germline gene, possibly because of a read error. The chain joins TRBV20-1 to TRBJ2-3; 11 bases align to TRBD2. From germline, CDR1 is DFQATT and CDR2 SNEGSKA (reference sequence). The CDR3 length is 14 residues. The CDR3 is CRITSGGATHTQYF. CDR3 in DNA: TGCAGAATAACTAGCGGGGGAGCCACACATACGCAGTATTTT.

This clonotype was observed many times. The V call is TRBV10-2, the J call TRBJ2-3; TRBD1 matches 8 bases. The CDR3 spans 14 residues. Germline values: CDR1 WSHSY, CDR2 SAAADI. Trimming cost V 6 bases and J 2 bases; bases outside gene matches: 4. The CDR3 sequence is CASRRQGPTDTQYF. CDR3 nucleotides: TGCGCCAGCAGGCGACAGGGGCCCACAGATACGCAGTATTTT.

With regard to this clonotype: A single base separates this from a much larger clone, so it may be a read error. V is TRBV20-1 and J is TRBJ1-1; D call uncertain. Germline V gene data show CDR1 as DFQATT and CDR2 as SNEGSKA (reference sequence). The CDR3 runs 12 residues. The CDR3 DNA sequence: TGCAGAGCCCCGGAAGGGCAGGCTGAAGCTTTCTTT. Its translation: CRAPEGQAEAFF.

This clonotype is a singleton in its sample. One end of the junction does not line up with germline, which may come from a read error. This rearrangement joins TRBV5-1 to TRBJ2-1; D ambiguous. The CDR3 is made up of 14 amino acids. Per germline, CDR1 SGHRS and CDR2 YFSETQ. The CDR3 sequence is CASSLGSFENEHFF. CDR3 nucleotides: TGCGCCAGCAGCTTGGGTAGTTTTGAGAATGAGCACTTCTTC.

This clonotype was counted many times. The J gene is TRBJ2-7, the V gene TRBV4-1; D gene unclear. This CDR3 contains 12 residues. With 0 bases removed from V and 4 bases from J, the gap between germline ends came to 4 bases. Germline V lookup: CDR1 MGHRA, CDR2 YSYEKL. In DNA, the CDR3 is TGCGCCAGCAGCCAAGATGCGTACGAGCAGTACTTC. This codes for CASSQDAYEQYF.

The chain employs TRBV7-8 and TRBJ1-5; tentative D call: TRBD1 (5 bases). This CDR3 has 14 amino acids. In germline, CDR1 is SGHVS, CDR2 FQNEAQ. Trimming shortened V by 4 bases and J by 5 bases, and 12 bases separated the two germline ends. The CDR3, as DNA: TGTGCCAGCAGCTCCCGGAGGGGCGATCAGCCCCAGCATTTT. Amino acids: CASSSRRGDQPQHF.

The sample holds many counts of this clonotype. The chain uses TRBV20-1 and TRBJ2-6; tentative D call: TRBD2 (5 bases). Deletions cut 7 bases from V and 0 bases from J, with 7 bases between. The CDR3 is 13 residues long. The germline gives CDR1 DFQATT, CDR2 SNEGSKA (reference sequence). The CDR3 bases are TGCAGTGGCGGGTCCTCTGGGGCCAACGTCCTGACTTTC. Encoded protein: CSGGSSGANVLTF.

This clonotype came up many times. The chain is built from TRBV27 and TRBJ2-5; no clear D. V was clipped by 4 bases and J by 4 bases, with 25 bases between them. The CDR3 covers 18 residues. CDR1 and CDR2 from the germline V gene are MNHEY and SMNVEV (reference sequence). CDR3 sequence reads: CASSSPSRRSERRETQYF. The CDR3 DNA is TGTGCCAGCAGTTCCCCCTCCCGAAGGAGCGAAAGGCGAGAGACCCAGTACTTC.

In regard to this clonotype: The junction departs from the called germline gene at one end, perhaps through a read error. The CDR3 nucleotides are TGTGCCAGCACCTTGGCAGCCCGAGGGAATAAATCACCCCTCCACTTT. It codes for CASTLAARGNKSPLHF. The rearrangement joins TRBV6-1 to TRBJ1-6; no clear D. Germline values: CDR1 MNHNS, CDR2 SASEGT. There are 16 residues in the CDR3.

This clonotype was recorded at least ten times. The chain recombines TRBV7-9 with TRBJ2-7, with TRBD1 identical over 9 bases. The CDR3 totals 14 residues. The J segment lost 6 bases and the V segment lost 5 bases, leaving 8 bases of the junction unmatched. Germline V CDR1 and CDR2: SEHNR, FQNEAQ (reference sequence). The CDR3 DNA reads TGTGCCAGCAGCATTGGACAGGGGATCCTCGAGCAGTACTTC. Residues: CASSIGQGILEQYF.

There are many counts of this clonotype. V is TRBV6-5 and J is TRBJ1-1, with D maybe TRBD1 (5 bases). This CDR3 is 12 amino acids long. The germline V and J ends were trimmed by 6 bases and 3 bases, with 8 bases remaining between them. Germline assignment: CDR1 MNHEY and CDR2 SVGAGI. In DNA, the CDR3 is TGTGCCAGCAGCCAGGGTTACACTGAAGCTTTCTTT. It is translated as CASSQGYTEAFF.

This rearrangement joins TRBV5-6 to TRBJ2-7; a weak D match, TRBD2 (6 bases). Germline V gene lookup returns CDR1 SGHDT and CDR2 YYEEEE. The CDR3 loop spans 15 amino acids. The V end lost 2 bases, the J end lost 2 bases, and 14 bases lay between the germline ends. The CDR3 DNA reads as TGTGCCAGCAGCTTCGTTCCGGGGGATACCTACGAGCAGTACTTC. The encoded protein is CASSFVPGDTYEQYF. Full variable domain (outside the CDR3, taken from reference TRBV5-6 and TRBJ2-7): DAGVTQSPTHLIKTRGQQVTLRCSPKSGHDTVSWYQQALGQGPQFIFQYYEEEERQRGNFPDRFSGHQFPNYSSELNVNALLLGDSALYLCASSFVPGDTYEQYFGPGTRLTVT.

The chain couples TRBV7-9 to TRBJ1-4; D is ambiguous. From germline, CDR1 is SEHNR and CDR2 FQNEAQ (reference sequence). The CDR3 extends over 13 amino acids. V dropped 2 bases and J dropped 7 bases, with 8 bases sitting between them. CDR3 nucleotide sequence: TGTGCCAGCAGCTTAAATTTTGCTGAAAAACTGTTTTTT. Translating it yields CASSLNFAEKLFF.